This TCR beta chain is from a study of radiotherapy plus CTLA-4 blockade in lung cancer. The wider study: Patients showed objective responses in about a sixth of cases, and disease control was achieved by 31%. Notes on the study in general: It was early blood T cell clone dynamics, with interferon-beta, that reportedly best predicted response. Blood saw expansion of tumor-derived TCR clones after radiotherapy plus ipilimumab.

Each patient with chemo-refractory metastatic non-small-cell lung cancer was treated with focal radiation plus CTLA-4 blockade using ipilimumab. Between the trimmed V and J ends, which lost 5 bases and 5 bases, there was a span of 9 bases. The CDR3 is 13 amino acids. CDR1 and CDR2 (germline): SEHNR, FQNEAQ (reference sequence). TCRdb keeps only in-frame clones here, not all; method: immunoSEQ multiplex PCR. This table holds approximately 40,000 clones, 60% to 75% found once. This clone was seen only a few times. Its target is not known. The origin of this receptor is a human donor with non-small cell lung cancer who had stable disease on radiotherapy plus ipilimumab. Sequenced here: peripheral blood, sampled from a patient treated with radiotherapy plus ipilimumab. The chain is built from TRBV7-9 and TRBJ2-2, with D unclear. Here the CDR3 DNA reads TGTGCCAGCAGCCCCAGACGGACCGGGGAGCTGTTTTTT. Protein: CASSPRRTGELFF.